This is a list of T cell receptor beta chains from one sample in a study of cytomegalovirus exposure and HLA in healthy donors. Sequencing used immunoSEQ multiplex PCR; TCRdb keeps in-frame clones, though not all of them. The table includes about 140,000 clones, 80% detected once. Input material: PBMCs. All receptors come from a man over 45 in good health and CMV-seronegative. Both conserved end residues are part of each CDR3. The order of the fields is D gene, clone size, V gene, J gene, CDR3 DNA, CDR3 protein. A D gene is named only where the DNA matches it firmly. Clone size is shown for a subset of rows, as once, few, many or a class of expanded clone.

d_call: NA; clone_size: NA; v_call: TRBV27; j_call: TRBJ2-1; cdr3_nt: TGTGCCAGCAAAGGGGGCCCGGCGGGGCTGGTACGGGATGAGCAGTTCTTC; cdr3_aa: CASKGGPAGLVRDEQFF
d_call: NA; clone_size: NA; v_call: TRBV10-1; j_call: TRBJ1-2; cdr3_nt: TGCGCCAGCATGGGGCAGGGTCCCTTCTATGGCTACACCTTC; cdr3_aa: CASMGQGPFYGYTF
d_call: TRBD2; clone_size: NA; v_call: TRBV10-3; j_call: TRBJ2-1; cdr3_nt: TGTGCCATCAGACCGGGACTAGCGGGGTCCAATGAGCAGTTCTTC; cdr3_aa: CAIRPGLAGSNEQFF
d_call: NA; clone_size: NA; v_call: TRBV4-2; j_call: TRBJ2-7; cdr3_nt: TGTGCCAGCAGCCAAGATAACACCTACGAGCAGTACTTC; cdr3_aa: CASSQDNTYEQYF
d_call: TRBD1; clone_size: NA; v_call: TRBV19; j_call: TRBJ2-1; cdr3_nt: TGTGCCAGCGGGGACAGATCCTCCTACAATGAGCAGTTCTTC; cdr3_aa: CASGDRSSYNEQFF
d_call: TRBD1; clone_size: NA; v_call: TRBV6-1; j_call: TRBJ1-2; cdr3_nt: TGTGCCAGCAGGCGGCGGACAGGGGGCTATGGCTACACCTTC; cdr3_aa: CASRRRTGGYGYTF
d_call: NA; clone_size: NA; v_call: TRBV10-2; j_call: TRBJ2-5; cdr3_nt: TGCGCCAGCAGTGAGTCGGGTCGACTGGAGACCCAGTACTTC; cdr3_aa: CASSESGRLETQYF
d_call: NA; clone_size: NA; v_call: TRBV2; j_call: TRBJ2-5; cdr3_nt: TGTGCCAGCAGCGAAAGACTGATCGCACAAGAGACCCAGTACTTC; cdr3_aa: CASSERLIAQETQYF
d_call: TRBD2; clone_size: NA; v_call: TRBV6-4; j_call: TRBJ2-3; cdr3_nt: TGTGCCAGCAGTGACTCTGGGGAGGGCCGAACAGATACGCAGTATTTT; cdr3_aa: CASSDSGEGRTDTQYF
d_call: NA; clone_size: NA; v_call: TRBV6-6; j_call: TRBJ1-1; cdr3_nt: TGTGCCAGCAGTTTCCAGACACAGAACACTGAAGCTTTCTTT; cdr3_aa: CASSFQTQNTEAFF
d_call: NA; clone_size: NA; v_call: TRBV7-7; j_call: TRBJ2-7; cdr3_nt: TGTGCCAGCAGCATAGGGGGGGGTAGCTCCTACGAGCAGTACTTC; cdr3_aa: CASSIGGGSSYEQYF
d_call: TRBD1; clone_size: NA; v_call: TRBV28; j_call: TRBJ1-5; cdr3_nt: TGTGCCAGCAGTTTACCGGGGACAGGGAATCAGCCCCAGCATTTT; cdr3_aa: CASSLPGTGNQPQHF
d_call: NA; clone_size: NA; v_call: TRBV5-1; j_call: TRBJ1-4; cdr3_nt: TGCGCCAGCAGCCCCAGATCGGGTGAAAAACTGTTTTTT; cdr3_aa: CASSPRSGEKLFF
d_call: NA; clone_size: few; v_call: TRBV6-5; j_call: TRBJ1-4; cdr3_nt: TGTGCCAGCAGTTCTAGGATACCCATGGCGGATGAAAAACTGTTTTTT; cdr3_aa: CASSSRIPMADEKLFF
d_call: NA; clone_size: NA; v_call: TRBV4-2; j_call: TRBJ1-2; cdr3_nt: TGTGCCAGCAGCCAAGTTGGCGGGGGGGATGGCTACACCTTC; cdr3_aa: CASSQVGGGDGYTF
d_call: NA; clone_size: NA; v_call: TRBV16; j_call: TRBJ1-1; cdr3_nt: TGTGCCAGCAGCCAATTACAAGAGAACACTGAAGCTTTCTTT; cdr3_aa: CASSQLQENTEAFF
d_call: TRBD1; clone_size: NA; v_call: TRBV5-4; j_call: TRBJ2-2; cdr3_nt: TGTGCCAGCAGCTTAACAGGGGCGAACACCGGGGAGCTGTTTTTT; cdr3_aa: CASSLTGANTGELFF
d_call: TRBD1; clone_size: NA; v_call: TRBV4-2; j_call: TRBJ1-6; cdr3_nt: TGTGCCAGCAGCCAAAACAGGGGGCGCGGGTCACCCCTCCACTTT; cdr3_aa: CASSQNRGRGSPLHF
d_call: NA; clone_size: once; v_call: TRBV5-5; j_call: TRBJ1-1; cdr3_nt: TGTGCCAGCAGCTTGGGCACCACCGCGGGGTCTGAAGCTTTCTTT; cdr3_aa: CASSLGTTAGSEAFF
d_call: TRBD1; clone_size: NA; v_call: TRBV28; j_call: TRBJ1-5; cdr3_nt: TGTGCCAGCAGTTCTCGGACAGGCCTCAATCAGCCCCAGCATTTT; cdr3_aa: CASSSRTGLNQPQHF
d_call: NA; clone_size: NA; v_call: TRBV6-5; j_call: TRBJ2-7; cdr3_nt: TGTGCCAGCAGTGCCCAGGGAGGGGGCGAGCAGTACTTC; cdr3_aa: CASSAQGGGEQYF
d_call: NA; clone_size: NA; v_call: TRBV6-1; j_call: TRBJ1-2; cdr3_nt: TGTGCCAGCAGTGAAGGGACAGTTAATGGCTACACCTTC; cdr3_aa: CASSEGTVNGYTF
d_call: NA; clone_size: NA; v_call: TRBV19; j_call: TRBJ2-6; cdr3_nt: TGTGCCAGTAGCATCTGGACAGCCTCTGGGGCCAACGTCCTGACTTTC; cdr3_aa: CASSIWTASGANVLTF
d_call: NA; clone_size: once; v_call: TRBV4-2; j_call: TRBJ2-3; cdr3_nt: TGTGCCAGCAGCCACCGCGACTCTACTAGCACAGATACGCAGTATTTT; cdr3_aa: CASSHRDSTSTDTQYF
d_call: TRBD1; clone_size: NA; v_call: TRBV6-5; j_call: TRBJ1-1; cdr3_nt: TGTGCCAGCAGTCGAGGGGGCGCCGGGGACACTGAAGCTTTCTTT; cdr3_aa: CASSRGGAGDTEAFF
d_call: TRBD2; clone_size: NA; v_call: TRBV7-9; j_call: TRBJ2-7; cdr3_nt: TGTGCCAGCAGTCCCCCCGGGACTAGCCCCAACTCCTACGAGCAGTACTTC; cdr3_aa: CASSPPGTSPNSYEQYF
d_call: NA; clone_size: once; v_call: TRBV2; j_call: TRBJ1-5; cdr3_nt: TGTGCCAGCAGTGCCCTAGGACAGACAAACCAGCCCCAGCATTTT; cdr3_aa: CASSALGQTNQPQHF
d_call: NA; clone_size: NA; v_call: TRBV6-6; j_call: TRBJ1-2; cdr3_nt: TGTGCCAGCAGTGCGACAGACTATGGCTACACCTTC; cdr3_aa: CASSATDYGYTF
d_call: TRBD1; clone_size: few; v_call: TRBV5-1; j_call: TRBJ2-1; cdr3_nt: TGCGCCAGCGGTTTTTCATACAGGGGCAATGAGCAGTTCTTC; cdr3_aa: CASGFSYRGNEQFF
d_call: NA; clone_size: NA; v_call: TRBV7-9; j_call: TRBJ1-4; cdr3_nt: TGTGCCAGCAGCTTAGTACCCAGGAATGAAAAACTGTTTTTT; cdr3_aa: CASSLVPRNEKLFF
d_call: TRBD1; clone_size: NA; v_call: TRBV5-4; j_call: TRBJ1-4; cdr3_nt: TGTGCCAGCAGCTTCAGGACAGGGGGAGGTGAAAAACTGTTTTTT; cdr3_aa: CASSFRTGGGEKLFF